What follows are 8 T cell receptor beta chains derived from one specimen sequenced in a study of early T cells in non-severe SARS-CoV-2 infection. TCRdb re-derived calls from the 5' RACE reads in MiXCR, one entry per CDR3 protein. Found here are tens of thousands of distinct CDR3 sequences, 5% to 6% of them singletons; the top ten hold 25% to 30%. The sequencing sample was made of whole blood. These receptors were obtained from an adult who was a healthcare worker with PCR-confirmed SARS-CoV-2 infection or an uninfected control (not recorded which).

This clonotype showed up many times. The rearrangement joins TRBV20-1 to TRBJ1-1; tentatively, D is TRBD1 (6 bases). Germline V gives CDR1 DFQATT, CDR2 SNEGSKA (reference sequence). Trimming removed 6 bases from V and 5 bases from J, with 19 bases in between. This CDR3 comprises 14 residues. Here the CDR3 reads CSAREGGAQTEAFF. The CDR3 coding sequence is TGCAGTGCCCGAGAGGGGGGGGCGCAGACTGAAGCTTTCTTT.

This clonotype was seen many times. The CDR3 loop is CASSQDGNSEFF. CDR3 sequence (DNA): TGTGCCAGCAGCCAAGACGGGAATAGTGAGTTCTTC. This chain uses TRBV4-2 with TRBJ2-1, with D possibly TRBD2 on 5 matching bases. CDR1 and CDR2 from the germline V gene are LGHNA and YNFKEQ. The CDR3 is made up of 12 amino acids. V was shortened by 0 bases and J by 14 bases, with 11 bases between the two germline ends.

V usage is TRBV4-2 and J usage is TRBJ2-5, with 8 bases that match TRBD2. The V segment lost 5 bases and the J segment 2 bases; nucleotides outside the gene matches: 4. The CDR3 covers 14 residues. The germline CDR1 and CDR2 sequences are LGHNA and YNFKEQ. CDR3 sequence: CASSLAGTQETQYF. In DNA, the CDR3 is TGTGCCAGCAGCTTAGCGGGGACGCAAGAGACCCAGTACTTC.

The chain recombines TRBV7-2 with TRBJ2-1; 8 nucleotides line up with TRBD2. V lost 1 base and J lost 0; bases outside the gene matches: 8. Germline CDR1 and CDR2: SGHTA and FQGNSA. The CDR3 covers 18 residues. The CDR3 reads CASSLGRRGVSSYNEQFF. The CDR3, as DNA: TGTGCCAGCAGCTTAGGGAGGCGGGGGGTAAGCTCCTACAATGAGCAGTTCTTC. The entire variable domain, with the rest obtained from reference TRBV7-2 and TRBJ2-1, is as follows: GAGVSQSPSNKVTEKGKDVELRCDPISGHTALYWYRQSLGQGLEFLIYFQGNSAPDKSGLPSDRFSAERTGGSVSTLTIQRTQQEDSAVYLCASSLGRRGVSSYNEQFFGPGTRLTVL.

This clonotype is medium-sized within its sample. This chain uses TRBV27 with TRBJ2-5; D gene ambiguous. The CDR3 has 13 amino acids. The V gene's germline CDR1 is MNHEY and CDR2 SMNVEV (reference sequence). The V end lost 3 bases, the J end lost 5 bases, and 10 bases lay between the germline ends. The CDR3 loop is CASSFGPRETQYF. CDR3 DNA: TGTGCCAGCAGTTTCGGACCGAGGGAGACCCAGTACTTC.

This clonotype was recorded at least ten times. The chain uses TRBV7-2 and TRBJ1-2; D is undetermined. Trimming pared 5 bases from V and 4 bases from J, leaving 20 bases between. This CDR3 is 16 amino acids long. Per the germline V gene, CDR1 is SGHTA and CDR2 is FQGNSA. The CDR3 loop reads CASSPGGPTFLYGYTF. In DNA, the CDR3 is TGTGCCAGCAGCCCCGGCGGGCCCACATTCCTCTATGGCTACACCTTC.

This clonotype occurred many times. CDR3 sequence (DNA): TGTGCCAGCAGTGATCCCCGGCTAGCGGGGAACACCGGGGAGCTGTTTTTT. Translating gives CASSDPRLAGNTGELFF. The chain recombines TRBV2 with TRBJ2-2, with 8 bases identical to TRBD2. From germline, CDR1 is SNHLY and CDR2 FYNNEI. The CDR3 covers 17 residues. The V and J ends lost 3 bases and 1 base, in that order; junction bases with no gene match: 7. The full variable domain, in which reference TRBV2 and TRBJ2-2 provide the parts outside the CDR3, is EPEVTQTPSHQVTQMGQEVILRCVPISNHLYFYWYRQILGQKVEFLVSFYNNEISEKSEIFDDQFSVERPDGSNFTLKIRSTKLEDSAMYFCASSDPRLAGNTGELFFGEGSRLTVL.

This clonotype was counted a few times. The chain is built from TRBV7-3 and TRBJ2-3; 7 positions agree with TRBD2. Germline CDR1 and CDR2: SGHTA and FQGTGA. V dropped 3 bases and J dropped 5; count of bases not matched to a gene: 8. This CDR3 has 15 residues. The CDR3 reads CASSFTGGRGDTQYF. The CDR3 DNA is TGTGCCAGCAGCTTTACGGGAGGAAGGGGAGATACGCAGTATTTT.